This paragraph covers one TCR beta chain sequence. No antigen is known for it. These data come from a study of post-analysis software for immune sequencing data. Study outcomes and limitations: Comparison of patients with controls showed about 5 TRBV segments more frequent in patients, TRBV5-6, TRBV5-1 and TRBV20-1 among them.

TCR beta libraries were prepared from cDNA with unique molecular identifiers. TCRdb used MiXCR to reprocess the PCR reads, holding one entry per CDR3 protein. The table records about 460,000 distinct CDR3 sequences, nearly 45% of them present only once. This CDR3 spans 13 amino acids. Germline V gives CDR1 WSHSY, CDR2 SAAADI. V gave up 3 bases and J gave up 4 bases, with 9 bases separating them. Sample: blood. The gene calls are TRBV10-2 and TRBJ2-5, with D maybe TRBD1 (6 bases). This TCR came from a girl aged 10-17 years with multiple sclerosis. The CDR3 DNA is TGCGCCAGCAGTGAACAGGGCCCAGAGACCCAGTACTTC. Translating it yields CASSEQGPETQYF.